This TCR beta chain was found in a study of T cells in Graves' hyperthyroidism and ophthalmopathy. In its sample, this clonotype was seen a few times. Its antigen is unidentified. The germline V gene encodes CDR1 SNHLY and CDR2 FYNNEI. This CDR3 is 15 amino acids long. The V end was cut by 6 bases, the J end by 1 base, with 14 bases between. The investigators amplified TCR beta CDR3 regions from RNA transcripts. RT-PCR in the first round (using the HTBI primer set) targeted the TCR CDR3. TCRdb passed the multiplex PCR reads through MiXCR, listing each CDR3 protein once. The sample records hundreds of thousands of distinct CDR3 sequences, about 16% being singletons. Study observations and caveats: Median prediction lead before ophthalmopathy onset was about 6.7 months with the model.

Ophthalmopathy patients had moderate-to-severe active disease, CAS ≥3, NOSPECS ≥4, and disease duration under 3 months. Clinicians diagnosed patients from clinical symptoms, serum thyroxine and TRAb, thyroid ultrasound and orbital computed tomography. The PBMCs were sourced from fresh peripheral blood (10 ml). The clonotype was recovered from a middle-aged woman with Graves' ophthalmopathy. The sample taken for sequencing was blood. This chain uses TRBV2 with TRBJ2-3; either TRBD1 or TRBD2 may supply D (6 bases each). The CDR3 region is CASRRGTIGTDTQYF. For the CDR3, the DNA is TGTGCCAGCAGGCGCGGGACAATCGGCACAGATACGCAGTATTTT.